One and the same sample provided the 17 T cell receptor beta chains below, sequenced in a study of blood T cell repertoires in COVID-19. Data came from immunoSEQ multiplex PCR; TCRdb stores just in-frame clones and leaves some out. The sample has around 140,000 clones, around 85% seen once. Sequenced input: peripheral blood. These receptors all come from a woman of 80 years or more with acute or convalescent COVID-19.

Written as DNA, the CDR3 is TGTGCCAGCAGCCGTCTAGCTAACACCGGGGAGCTGTTTTTT. Its translation: CASSRLANTGELFF. V and J are TRBV3-1 (or the pseudogene TRBV3-2) and TRBJ2-2; a weak D match, TRBD2 (5 bases). Trimming took 4 bases from V and 2 from J, leaving 8 bases between them. CDR1 is LGHDT and CDR2 is YNNKEL in the germline V gene (reference sequence). The CDR3 covers 14 residues.

In DNA form, the CDR3 reads TGTGCCAGCAGCGCGGGACAGGGCAATCAGCCCCAGCATTTT. Amino acid sequence: CASSAGQGNQPQHF. The chain uses TRBV7-2 and TRBJ1-5; 8 bases match TRBD1. This CDR3 spans 14 amino acids. Germline-derived CDR1 and CDR2 are SGHTA and FQGNSA. The V and J ends lost 5 bases and 2 bases, in that order; junction bases with no gene match: 2.

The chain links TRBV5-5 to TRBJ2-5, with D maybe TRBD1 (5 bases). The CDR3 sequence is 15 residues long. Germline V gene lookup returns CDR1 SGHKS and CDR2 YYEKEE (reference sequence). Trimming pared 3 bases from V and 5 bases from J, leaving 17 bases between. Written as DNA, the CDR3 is TGTGCCAGCAGCTCCTACACCCTGCGACAGGAGACCCAGTACTTC. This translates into CASSSYTLRQETQYF.

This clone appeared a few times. CDR3 in amino acids: CASSGWRSYNEQFF. Here the CDR3 DNA reads TGTGCCAGCAGTGGTTGGAGGTCCTACAATGAGCAGTTCTTC. The chain combines TRBV2 with TRBJ2-1; D perhaps matches TRBD2 (5 bases). Per germline, CDR1 SNHLY and CDR2 FYNNEI. The CDR3 is 14 amino acids. V was shortened by 4 bases and J by 1 base, with 8 bases between the two germline ends.

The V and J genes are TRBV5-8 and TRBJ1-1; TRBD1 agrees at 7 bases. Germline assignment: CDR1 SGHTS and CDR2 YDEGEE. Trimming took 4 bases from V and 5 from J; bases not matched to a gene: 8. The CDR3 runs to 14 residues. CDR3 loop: CASSVYRGGTEAFF. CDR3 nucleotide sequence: TGTGCCAGCAGCGTGTACAGGGGTGGGACTGAAGCTTTCTTT.

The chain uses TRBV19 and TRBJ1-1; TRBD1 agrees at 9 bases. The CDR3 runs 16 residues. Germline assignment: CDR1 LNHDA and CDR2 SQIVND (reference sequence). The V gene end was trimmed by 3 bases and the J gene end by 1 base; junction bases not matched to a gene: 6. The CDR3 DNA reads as TGTGCCAGTAGTATTTGGACAGGGGTCCGGAACACTGAAGCTTTCTTT. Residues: CASSIWTGVRNTEAFF.

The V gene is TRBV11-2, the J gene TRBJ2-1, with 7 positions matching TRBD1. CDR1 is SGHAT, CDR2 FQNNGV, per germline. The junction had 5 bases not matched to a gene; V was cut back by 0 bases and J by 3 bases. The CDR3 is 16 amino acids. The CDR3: CASSLETGNLYNEQFF. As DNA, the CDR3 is TGTGCCAGCAGCTTAGAGACAGGGAACCTCTACAATGAGCAGTTCTTC. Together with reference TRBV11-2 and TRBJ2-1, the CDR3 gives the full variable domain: EAGVAQSPRYKIIEKRQSVAFWCNPISGHATLYWYQQILGQGPKLLIQFQNNGVVDDSQLPKDRFSAERLKGVDSTLKIQPAKLEDSAVYLCASSLETGNLYNEQFFGPGTRLTVL.

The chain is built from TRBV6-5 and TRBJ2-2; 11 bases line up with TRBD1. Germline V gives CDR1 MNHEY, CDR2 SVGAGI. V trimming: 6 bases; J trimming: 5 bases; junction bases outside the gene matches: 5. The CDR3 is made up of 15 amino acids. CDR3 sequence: CASRRDRGKTGELFF. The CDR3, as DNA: TGTGCCAGCAGGAGGGACAGGGGGAAAACCGGGGAGCTGTTTTTT.

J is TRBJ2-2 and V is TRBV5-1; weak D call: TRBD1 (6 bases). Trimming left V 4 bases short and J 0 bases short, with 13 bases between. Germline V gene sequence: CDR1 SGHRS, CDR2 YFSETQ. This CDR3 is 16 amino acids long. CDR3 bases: TGCGCCAGCAGCCCACCTACAGGGACGAACACCGGGGAGCTGTTTTTT. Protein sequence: CASSPPTGTNTGELFF. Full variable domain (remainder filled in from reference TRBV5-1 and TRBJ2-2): KAGVTQTPRYLIKTRGQQVTLSCSPISGHRSVSWYQQTPGQGLQFLFEYFSETQRNKGNFPGRFSGRQFSNSRSEMNVSTLELGDSALYLCASSPPTGTNTGELFFGEGSRLTVL.

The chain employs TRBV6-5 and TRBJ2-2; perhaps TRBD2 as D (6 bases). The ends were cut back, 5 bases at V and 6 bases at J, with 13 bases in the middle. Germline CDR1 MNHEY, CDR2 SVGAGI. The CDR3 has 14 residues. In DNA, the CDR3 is TGTGCCAGCAGTCCTCAACTAGCTTCCGGGGAGCTGTTTTTT. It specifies CASSPQLASGELFF.

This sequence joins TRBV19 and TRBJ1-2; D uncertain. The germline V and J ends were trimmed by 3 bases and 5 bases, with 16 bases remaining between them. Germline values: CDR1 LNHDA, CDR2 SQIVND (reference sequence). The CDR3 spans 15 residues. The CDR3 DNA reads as TGTGCCAGTAGTATCCCCCCCCGGGGAACTTATGGCTACACCTTC. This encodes CASSIPPRGTYGYTF.

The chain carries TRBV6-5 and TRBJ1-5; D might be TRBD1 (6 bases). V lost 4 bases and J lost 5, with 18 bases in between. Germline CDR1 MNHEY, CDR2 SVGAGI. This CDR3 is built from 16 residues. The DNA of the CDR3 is TGTGCCAGCAGTTCCCTCAGCGGGGGCGCGGATCAGCCCCAGCATTTT. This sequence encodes CASSSLSGGADQPQHF.

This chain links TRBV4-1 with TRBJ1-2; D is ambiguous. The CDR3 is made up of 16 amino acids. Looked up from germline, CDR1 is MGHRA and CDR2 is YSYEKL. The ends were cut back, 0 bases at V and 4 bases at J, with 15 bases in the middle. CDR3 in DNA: TGCGCCAGCAGCCAAGAGCGGCAACCCTCGGGCTATGGCTACACCTTC. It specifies CASSQERQPSGYGYTF.

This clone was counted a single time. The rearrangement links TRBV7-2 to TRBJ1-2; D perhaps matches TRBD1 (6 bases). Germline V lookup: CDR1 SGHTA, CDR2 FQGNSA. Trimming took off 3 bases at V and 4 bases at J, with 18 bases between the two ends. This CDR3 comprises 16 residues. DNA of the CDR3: TGTGCCAGCAGCTTTGGGCCCCGGAAGGGGGTCTATGGCTACACCTTC. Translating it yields CASSFGPRKGVYGYTF.

The DNA of the CDR3 is TGTGCCTGGAGTGCGGGCAGGGAGAACACTGAAGCTTTCTTT. It specifies CAWSAGRENTEAFF. The genes are TRBV30 and TRBJ1-1; D possibly corresponds to TRBD1 (5 bases). V was shortened by 1 base and J by 1 base, with 10 bases between the two germline ends. CDR3 length: 14 residues. Germline V CDR1 and CDR2: GTSNPN, SVGIG (reference sequence).

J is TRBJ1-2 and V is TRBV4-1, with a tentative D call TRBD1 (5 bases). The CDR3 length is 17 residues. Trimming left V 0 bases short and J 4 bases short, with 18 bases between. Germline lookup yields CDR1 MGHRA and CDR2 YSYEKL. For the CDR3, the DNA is TGCGCCAGCAGCCAAGAACTAATGCGGACCGGGGGCTATGGCTACACCTTC. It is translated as CASSQELMRTGGYGYTF.

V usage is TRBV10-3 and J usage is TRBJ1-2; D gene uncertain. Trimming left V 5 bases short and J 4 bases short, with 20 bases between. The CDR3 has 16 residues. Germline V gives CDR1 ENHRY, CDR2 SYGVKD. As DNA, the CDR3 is TGTGCCATCAGTTTATTCGAAGCCGCCGGTGGCTATGGCTACACCTTC. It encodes CAISLFEAAGGYGYTF.